This T cell receptor (beta chain) was recovered during a study of preoperative IRX-2 immunotherapy in early breast cancer. Treatment noted: preoperative locoregional IRX-2 cytokine immunotherapy. The protocol was immunoSEQ multiplex PCR, while the TCRdb copy is restricted to in-frame clones and leaves out a portion. The sample has about 28,000 clones, 70% to 85% seen once. The TCR originated in a human donor with breast cancer. Collection took place from a patient treated with IRX-2 immunotherapy.

The CDR3 region is CASSKTGAQNTEAFF. Here the CDR3 DNA reads TGTGCCAGTAGTAAGACAGGGGCGCAGAACACTGAAGCTTTCTTT. This sequence joins TRBV19 and TRBJ1-1; 8 bases line up with TRBD1. Germline trimming cut 4 bases from V and 1 base from J; bases unmatched to any gene: 5. The germline CDR1 and CDR2 sequences are LNHDA and SQIVND (reference sequence). The CDR3 totals 15 residues.